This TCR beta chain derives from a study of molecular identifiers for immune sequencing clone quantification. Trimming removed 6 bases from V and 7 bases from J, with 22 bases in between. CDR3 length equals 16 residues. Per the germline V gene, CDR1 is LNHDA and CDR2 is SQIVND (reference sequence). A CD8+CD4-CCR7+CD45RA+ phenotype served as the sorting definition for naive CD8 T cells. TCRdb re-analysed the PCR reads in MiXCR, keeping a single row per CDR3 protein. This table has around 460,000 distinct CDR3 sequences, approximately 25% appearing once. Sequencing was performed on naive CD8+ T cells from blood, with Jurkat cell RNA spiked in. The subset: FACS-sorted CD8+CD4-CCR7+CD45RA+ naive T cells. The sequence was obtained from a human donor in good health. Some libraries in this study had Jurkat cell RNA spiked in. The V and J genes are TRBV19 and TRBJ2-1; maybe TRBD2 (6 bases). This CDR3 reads CASSEVRLGALNEQFF. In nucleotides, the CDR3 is TGTGCCAGTAGCGAAGTGCGACTAGGGGCCCTAAATGAGCAGTTCTTC.